The 32 T cell receptor beta chains presented below share a single source sample, sequenced in a study of T cell changes during pregnancy in multiple sclerosis. The protocol was immunoSEQ multiplex PCR, while the TCRdb copy is restricted to in-frame clones and leaves out a portion. The sample includes around 75,000 clones, 70% to 90% seen only once; the top ten take 0.7% to 0.9%. Sequencing used peripheral blood, obtained in the first trimester of pregnancy. These receptors were obtained from a female donor in good health, enrolled as a control in a pregnancy study.

The rearrangement uses TRBV28 and TRBJ1-1, with 8 bases matching TRBD1. V gave up 6 bases and J gave up 2 bases; unmatched junction bases: 5. CDR1 is MDHEN, CDR2 SYDVKM, per germline. This CDR3 region has 14 residues. In DNA form, the CDR3 reads TGTGCCAGCAGACAACAGGGGGTTAACACTGAAGCTTTCTTT. Encoded protein: CASRQQGVNTEAFF.

The chain couples TRBV4-1 to TRBJ2-2; weak D call: TRBD2 (7 bases). In germline, CDR1 is MGHRA, CDR2 YSYEKL. Trimming took 1 base from V and 6 from J, leaving 12 bases between them. The CDR3 extends over 15 amino acids. The CDR3 DNA sequence: TGCGCCAGCAGCCAAGGGGGGGGGCTAGCCGGGGAGCTGTTTTTT. It encodes CASSQGGGLAGELFF.

V is TRBV27 and J is TRBJ2-1; 8 bases are a match to TRBD2. The CDR3 has 15 amino acids. Trimming at V came to 0 bases and at J to 2 bases, leaving 0 bases not matched to a gene. Germline lookup yields CDR1 MNHEY and CDR2 SMNVEV (reference sequence). CDR3 in DNA: TGTGCCAGCAGTTTATCCGGGGGGGCCTACAATGAGCAGTTCTTC. It is translated as CASSLSGGAYNEQFF.

The chain links TRBV2 to TRBJ1-2, with a tentative D call TRBD1 (6 bases). The germline V gene has CDR1 SNHLY and CDR2 FYNNEI. The CDR3 is made up of 12 amino acids. V lost 5 bases, J lost 7 bases, and 11 bases lay in between. In DNA, the CDR3 is TGTGCCAGCAGTTGGGACACAGGTGGCTACACCTTC. This sequence encodes CASSWDTGGYTF.

CDR3 protein: CASSSGLISDTGELFF. The CDR3 DNA reads as TGTGCCAGCAGCTCGGGACTGATCTCGGACACCGGGGAGCTGTTTTTT. J is TRBJ2-2 and V is TRBV11-3; a weak D match, TRBD2 (6 bases). V was pared by 4 bases and J by 3 bases, with 15 bases between. CDR3 length: 16 amino acids. Germline loops: CDR1 SGHNT, CDR2 YENEEA.

This clone came up a few times. The chain joins TRBV7-9 to TRBJ1-1; TRBD1 aligns across 8 bases. Unmatched junction bases numbered 3, after V lost 2 bases and J lost 7 bases. The CDR3 is 13 amino acids. CDR1 and CDR2 from the germline V gene are SEHNR and FQNEAQ (reference sequence). The chain's CDR3 is CASSLTTGVEAFF. CDR3 nucleotide sequence: TGTGCCAGCAGCTTAACGACAGGGGTTGAAGCTTTCTTT.

This chain uses TRBV5-8 with TRBJ1-1; D gene uncertain. Between the trimmed V and J ends, which lost 3 bases and 1 base, there was a span of 7 bases. This CDR3 is 13 amino acids long. CDR1 is SGHTS, CDR2 YDEGEE, per germline. The DNA of the CDR3 is TGTGCCAGCAGCTATGGAGCGAACACTGAAGCTTTCTTT. Translated: CASSYGANTEAFF. Drawing the rest from reference TRBV5-8 and TRBJ1-1, the complete variable domain is EAGVTQSPTHLIKTRGQQATLRCSPISGHTSVYWYQQALGLGLQFLLWYDEGEERNRGNFPPRFSGRQFPNYSSELNVNALELEDSALYLCASSYGANTEAFFGQGTRLTVV.

V usage is TRBV29-1 and J usage is TRBJ1-1; TRBD1 might be the D (6 bases). CDR1 and CDR2 (germline): SQVTM, ANQGSEA. CDR3 length: 13 amino acids. Trimming pared 7 bases from V and 1 base from J, leaving 13 bases between. This CDR3 reads CSAATGGNTEAFF. In nucleotides, the CDR3 is TGCAGCGCAGCGACAGGAGGGAACACTGAAGCTTTCTTT.

The chain couples TRBV6-1 to TRBJ2-1; 7 bases align to TRBD2. Unmatched junction bases numbered 8, after V lost 3 bases and J lost 0 bases. CDR1 is MNHNS and CDR2 is SASEGT in the germline V gene. CDR3 length: 17 residues. In nucleotides, the CDR3 is TGTGCCAGCAGTGATTGGGGGGGTCCGACCTCCTACAATGAGCAGTTCTTC. It specifies CASSDWGGPTSYNEQFF.

The V and J genes are TRBV2 and TRBJ2-5, with 8 bases that match TRBD1. V gave up 6 bases and J gave up 4 bases; unmatched junction bases: 7. Germline CDR1 and CDR2: SNHLY and FYNNEI. This CDR3 spans 14 amino acids. CDR3 amino acids: CASSQDRGRETQYF. The CDR3 DNA reads TGTGCCAGCAGCCAAGACAGGGGTCGAGAGACCCAGTACTTC.

The chain has TRBV5-1 and TRBJ2-3; TRBD2 might be the D (6 bases). Trimming pared 0 bases from V and 4 bases from J, leaving 12 bases between. Germline V gene lookup returns CDR1 SGHRS and CDR2 YFSETQ. This CDR3 contains 15 residues. The CDR3 here is CASSLGRGGADTQYF. The CDR3, as DNA: TGCGCCAGCAGCTTGGGAAGGGGAGGAGCAGATACGCAGTATTTT.

This chain joins TRBV11-3 and TRBJ2-5; 7 bases line up with TRBD1. The germline V gene encodes CDR1 SGHNT and CDR2 YENEEA. The CDR3 sequence is 17 residues long. The trim removed 5 bases at V and 1 base at J, leaving 13 bases unmatched. CDR3 DNA sequence: TGTGCCAGCAGCCACCGGGTGGGACAGAGGGGCCAAGAGACCCAGTACTTC. It codes for CASSHRVGQRGQETQYF. Filled out from reference TRBV11-3 and TRBJ2-5, the complete variable domain reads EAGVVQSPRYKIIEKKQPVAFWCNPISGHNTLYWYLQNLGQGPELLIRYENEEAVDDSQLPKDRFSAERLKGVDSTLKIQPAELGDSAVYLCASSHRVGQRGQETQYFGPGTRLLVL.

The CDR3 DNA reads TGTGCCTGGAAGCCCCCGGGACAGCCAAATGAAAAACTGTTTTTT. This gives the protein CAWKPPGQPNEKLFF. V usage is TRBV30 and J usage is TRBJ1-4; 7 bases are a match to TRBD1. From germline, CDR1 is GTSNPN and CDR2 SVGIG (reference sequence). V dropped 4 bases and J dropped 5; count of bases not matched to a gene: 10. The CDR3 is 15 residues long.

This chain uses TRBV5-1 with TRBJ1-1; D is undetermined. The CDR3 is 15 amino acids. The ends were cut back, 2 bases at V and 1 base at J, with 12 bases in the middle. Germline CDR1 SGHRS, CDR2 YFSETQ. CDR3 sequence: CASSFWQAENTEAFF. The CDR3 region has the DNA TGCGCCAGCAGCTTCTGGCAGGCCGAGAACACTGAAGCTTTCTTT.

This chain uses TRBV5-1 with TRBJ2-7; 8 bases match TRBD1. The V gene end was trimmed by 0 bases and the J gene end by 0 bases; junction bases not matched to a gene: 5. CDR3 length: 16 residues. The germline V gene has CDR1 SGHRS and CDR2 YFSETQ. This chain's CDR3 is CASSLVAGGYSYEQYF. The DNA for the CDR3 is TGCGCCAGCAGCTTGGTAGCAGGGGGCTACTCCTACGAGCAGTACTTC. Combining the CDR3 with reference TRBV5-1 and TRBJ2-7 gives the whole variable domain KAGVTQTPRYLIKTRGQQVTLSCSPISGHRSVSWYQQTPGQGLQFLFEYFSETQRNKGNFPGRFSGRQFSNSRSEMNVSTLELGDSALYLCASSLVAGGYSYEQYFGPGTRLTVT.

The gene calls are TRBV19 and TRBJ1-2, with 7 bases matching TRBD1. Unmatched junction bases numbered 25, after V lost 4 bases and J lost 8 bases. Per germline, CDR1 LNHDA and CDR2 SQIVND (reference sequence). This CDR3 has 19 amino acids. The CDR3 loop reads CASSTLNPRQGTSSVGYTF. DNA of the CDR3: TGTGCCAGTAGTACCTTAAACCCGCGACAGGGAACTTCCTCGGTCGGCTACACCTTC.

The CDR3 region has the DNA TGTGCCAGCCGAACGAGGGGGAATGAAAAACTGTTTTTT. Translation gives CASRTRGNEKLFF. J is TRBJ1-4 and V is TRBV5-8; possible D gene TRBD1, 6 bases. Germline loops: CDR1 SGHTS, CDR2 YDEGEE. With 7 bases removed from V and 5 bases from J, the gap between germline ends came to 12 bases. This CDR3 spans 13 amino acids.

This rearrangement joins TRBV2 to TRBJ2-1; 15 nucleotides line up with TRBD2. The CDR3 is 13 residues long. Per the germline V gene, CDR1 is SNHLY and CDR2 is FYNNEI. The junction had 4 bases not matched to a gene; V was cut back by 4 bases and J by 15 bases. The CDR3 protein is CASSAGLAGGGFF. CDR3 DNA: TGTGCCAGCAGTGCGGGACTAGCGGGGGGTGGGTTCTTC.

V gene TRBV4-3 combines with J gene TRBJ2-1, with 8 bases identical to TRBD2. With V trimmed by 5 bases and J by 1 base, 7 bases remained unmatched. This CDR3 has 16 amino acids. Germline V gene sequence: CDR1 LGHNA, CDR2 YSLEER. The CDR3 DNA sequence: TGCGCCAGCAGCACCAGCCCTAGCGGGTCCTACAATGAGCAGTTCTTC. Translating it yields CASSTSPSGSYNEQFF.

The V and J genes are TRBV18 and TRBJ2-3; D might be TRBD1 (6 bases). Germline CDR1 KGHSH, CDR2 LQKENI. The CDR3 spans 13 residues. V lost 3 bases and J lost 5, with 9 bases in between. Written as DNA, the CDR3 is TGTGCCAGCTCACCCAACAGGGAAGATACGCAGTATTTT. Protein sequence: CASSPNREDTQYF.

The CDR3 region has the DNA TGTGCCAGCATGGAGACAGGGAACCAAGAGACCCAGTACTTC. Encoded protein: CASMETGNQETQYF. The chain combines TRBV27 with TRBJ2-5; TRBD1 matches at 7 bases. The trim removed 7 bases at V and 0 bases at J, leaving 5 bases unmatched. The CDR3 spans 14 residues. Germline V CDR1 and CDR2: MNHEY, SMNVEV (reference sequence).

This clone was found once. V usage is TRBV19 and J usage is TRBJ1-1, with a possible D match to TRBD1 (5 bases). Looked up from germline, CDR1 is LNHDA and CDR2 is SQIVND (reference sequence). V lost 3 bases and J lost 1, with 9 bases in between. This CDR3 has 14 residues. The CDR3 protein is CASSIGGGNTEAFF. CDR3 DNA sequence: TGTGCCAGTAGTATCGGGGGAGGGAACACTGAAGCTTTCTTT.

The chain carries TRBV7-6 and TRBJ1-5; 8 bases map to TRBD1. Trimming removed 1 base from V and 6 bases from J; junction bases left unmatched: 2. The CDR3 totals 14 residues. Germline V gene sequence: CDR1 SGHVS, CDR2 FNYEAQ. CDR3 residues: CASSLGTGSQPQHF. The CDR3 bases are TGTGCCAGCAGCTTAGGGACAGGGAGTCAGCCCCAGCATTTT.

The J gene is TRBJ1-1, the V gene TRBV19, with TRBD1 matching over 11 bases. CDR3 size: 13 residues. Germline V gene data show CDR1 as LNHDA and CDR2 as SQIVND (reference sequence). In DNA form, the CDR3 reads TGTGCGAGCCGGACAGGGGGCGGCACTGAAGCTTTCTTT. This translates into CASRTGGGTEAFF.

This clone was found a few times. The V call is TRBV5-1, the J call TRBJ1-2; possibly TRBD1 for D (6 bases). The V gene's germline CDR1 is SGHRS and CDR2 YFSETQ. The ends were cut back, 0 bases at V and 5 bases at J, with 14 bases in the middle. The CDR3 totals 15 residues. The CDR3 DNA is TGCGCCAGCAGCTTGGAGGCAGGGGTCGGGTATGGCTACACCTTC. It codes for CASSLEAGVGYGYTF.

V and J are TRBV5-8 and TRBJ1-6; a weak D match, TRBD1 (6 bases). V shed 2 bases and J shed 5 bases, with 20 bases lying between them. CDR1 and CDR2 from the germline V gene are SGHTS and YDEGEE. The CDR3 contains 18 residues. CDR3 protein: CASSLWRGQGINNSPLHF. CDR3 nucleotides: TGTGCCAGCAGCTTATGGCGGGGGCAGGGGATCAATAATTCACCCCTCCACTTT. The variable domain in full, completed from reference TRBV5-8 and TRBJ1-6, reads EAGVTQSPTHLIKTRGQQATLRCSPISGHTSVYWYQQALGLGLQFLLWYDEGEERNRGNFPPRFSGRQFPNYSSELNVNALELEDSALYLCASSLWRGQGINNSPLHFGNGTRLTVT.

The gene calls are TRBV14 and TRBJ1-4; 9 nucleotides align to TRBD1. From germline, CDR1 is SGHDN and CDR2 FVKESK. The V and J ends lost 4 bases and 4 bases, in that order; junction bases with no gene match: 16. The length of the CDR3 is 19 residues. The CDR3 loop reads CASSPLGQGVSYGNEKLFF. The CDR3 nucleotides read TGTGCCAGCAGCCCCTTGGGACAGGGTGTCAGCTATGGTAATGAAAAACTGTTTTTT.

The rearrangement links TRBV5-4 to TRBJ2-1; 11 nucleotides align to TRBD2. The length of the CDR3 is 17 residues. Germline CDR1 and CDR2: SGHNT and YYREEE (reference sequence). Unmatched junction bases numbered 6, after V lost 4 bases and J lost 0 bases. CDR3 in DNA: TGTGCCAGCAGCATAGTAGCGGGGGGGAGCTCCTACAATGAGCAGTTCTTC. This translates into CASSIVAGGSSYNEQFF.

This chain links TRBV6-5 with TRBJ1-1, with 8 nucleotides matching TRBD1. Trimming cost V 2 bases and J 5 bases; bases outside gene matches: 7. CDR3 size: 15 residues. CDR1 is MNHEY, CDR2 SVGAGI, per germline. The CDR3 DNA sequence: TGTGCCAGCAGTTACGGGGGACAGGTATCAACTGAAGCTTTCTTT. Protein: CASSYGGQVSTEAFF.

There are a few counts of this clone. The V gene is TRBV7-6, the J gene TRBJ2-1, with D tentatively TRBD2 (5 bases). The CDR3 is made up of 17 amino acids. V shed 5 bases and J shed 0 bases, with 17 bases lying between them. Germline V lookup: CDR1 SGHVS, CDR2 FNYEAQ. In DNA, the CDR3 is TGTGCCAGCAGCCCCGTCCCGGACTTCCGCTCCTACAATGAGCAGTTCTTC. Translating it yields CASSPVPDFRSYNEQFF. The full variable domain, rest sourced from reference TRBV7-6 and TRBJ2-1, is GAGVSQSPRYKVTKRGQDVALRCDPISGHVSLYWYRQALGQGPEFLTYFNYEAQQDKSGLPNDRFSAERPEGSISTLTIQRTEQRDSAMYRCASSPVPDFRSYNEQFFGPGTRLTVL.

The chain is built from TRBV4-1 and TRBJ1-1, with 11 bases identical to TRBD1. In germline, CDR1 is MGHRA, CDR2 YSYEKL. The ends lost 4 bases at V and 5 bases at J; junction bases unmatched: 6. The CDR3 runs 15 residues. CDR3 sequence reads: CASSLPGTGGTEAFF. The CDR3 DNA sequence: TGCGCCAGCAGCCTTCCCGGGACAGGGGGGACTGAAGCTTTCTTT.

A few counts support this clone. The chain's CDR3 is CASSAQGSYEQYF. In DNA, the CDR3 is TGTGCCAGCAGCGCACAGGGATCCTACGAGCAGTACTTC. The chain combines TRBV7-9 with TRBJ2-7; D possibly corresponds to TRBD1 (6 bases). The CDR3 totals 13 residues. Germline V gene lookup returns CDR1 SEHNR and CDR2 FQNEAQ (reference sequence). Trimming removed 5 bases at V and 1 base at J, with 9 bases between.